The entry below describes one T cell receptor beta chain. This sample is drawn from a study of blood T cell repertoires in COVID-19. Clinical histories supplied by participants themselves formed the basis of cohort assignment. Recovered participants had two consecutive negative NP/OP PCR tests, healthcare professional clearance, or symptom resolution. The method was immunoSEQ multiplex PCR; TCRdb's version includes in-frame clones alone and lacks a portion of them. The table lists fewer than 300,000 clones, approximately 90% of them singletons, with under 10% in the top ten. The TCR comes from a middle-aged man who had recovered from COVID-19. Sequencing was carried out using PBMCs or T cells enriched from blood (not recorded which).

The CDR3 spells CASRAGTGNLETQYF. In nucleotides, the CDR3 is TGTGCCAGTAGAGCCGGGACAGGGAACTTGGAGACCCAGTACTTC. V is TRBV19 and J is TRBJ2-5; 9 bases align to TRBD1. With V trimmed by 6 bases and J by 5 bases, 10 bases remained unmatched. Germline lookup yields CDR1 LNHDA and CDR2 SQIVND (reference sequence). The CDR3 contains 15 residues.